The 22 T cell receptor beta chains below all came from one sample that was sequenced in a study of blood T cell repertoires in COVID-19. Data came from immunoSEQ multiplex PCR; TCRdb stores just in-frame clones and leaves some out. Of 250,000 to 350,000 clones listed, 91% are singletons. The sequencing input was peripheral blood. Source of these receptors: a woman aged 30 to 39 with COVID-19, enrolled during active disease.

This chain joins TRBV14 and TRBJ2-1; TRBD2 matches at 9 bases. V lost 4 bases and J lost 0; bases outside the gene matches: 1. This CDR3 has 15 amino acids. Germline V gene data show CDR1 as SGHDN and CDR2 as FVKESK. The CDR3 DNA sequence: TGTGCCAGCAGCCCGACTAGCGGCTCCTACAATGAGCAGTTCTTC. It specifies CASSPTSGSYNEQFF.

The chain employs TRBV11-2 and TRBJ1-2; D perhaps matches TRBD1 (6 bases). The V and J ends lost 5 bases and 8 bases respectively, with 12 bases between them. Germline V gene data show CDR1 as SGHAT and CDR2 as FQNNGV. The CDR3 is 12 amino acids. The CDR3 region is CASSPGGGGYTF. The CDR3 coding sequence is TGTGCCAGCAGCCCGGGGGGGGGCGGCTACACCTTC. Full variable domain (missing parts from reference TRBV11-2 and TRBJ1-2): EAGVAQSPRYKIIEKRQSVAFWCNPISGHATLYWYQQILGQGPKLLIQFQNNGVVDDSQLPKDRFSAERLKGVDSTLKIQPAKLEDSAVYLCASSPGGGGYTFGSGTRLTVV.

The chain combines TRBV27 with TRBJ2-7, with 9 nucleotides matching TRBD1. The J segment lost 4 bases and the V segment lost 9 bases, leaving 13 bases of the junction unmatched. Germline V gene sequence: CDR1 MNHEY, CDR2 SMNVEV (reference sequence). The length of the CDR3 is 15 residues. CDR3 protein: CASQISGTGFYEQYF. CDR3 bases: TGTGCCAGTCAAATATCCGGGACAGGGTTTTACGAGCAGTACTTC.

The chain is built from TRBV4-1 and TRBJ1-4, with D hard to call. The CDR3 covers 15 residues. Germline V gene lookup returns CDR1 MGHRA and CDR2 YSYEKL. The germline V and J ends were trimmed by 2 bases and 8 bases, with 15 bases remaining between them. The CDR3 coding sequence is TGCGCCAGCAGCCAATACGGAGGACTCGCCGAAAAACTGTTTTTT. It codes for CASSQYGGLAEKLFF.

The table lists this clone with a few counts. The rearrangement uses TRBV5-1 and TRBJ1-3, with 7 bases fitting TRBD1. V lost 5 bases, J lost 2 bases, and 4 bases stayed unmatched. The CDR3 sequence is 14 residues long. Germline V gene sequence: CDR1 SGHRS, CDR2 YFSETQ. CDR3 bases: TGCGCCAGCAGAGGGGGCAAAGCTGGAAACACCATATATTTT. Protein sequence: CASRGGKAGNTIYF.

This sequence joins TRBV18 and TRBJ1-3; possibly TRBD1 for D (6 bases). CDR3 length equals 13 residues. V lost 3 bases to trimming and J lost 4 bases, with 7 bases between them. CDR1 and CDR2 from the germline V gene are KGHSH and LQKENI. The CDR3 sequence: CASSPDRGNTIYF. The CDR3 DNA sequence: TGTGCCAGCTCACCCGACAGGGGAAACACCATATATTTT. The full variable domain, completed using reference TRBV18 and TRBJ1-3, is NAGVMQNPRHLVRRRGQEARLRCSPMKGHSHVYWYRQLPEEGLKFMVYLQKENIIDESGMPKERFSAEFPKEGPSILRIQQVVRGDSAAYFCASSPDRGNTIYFGEGSWLTVV.

V usage is TRBV7-8 and J usage is TRBJ2-4; TRBD2 aligns across 12 bases. V was pared by 4 bases and J by 4 bases, with 2 bases of the junction left unmatched. Germline V gene data show CDR1 as SGHVS and CDR2 as FQNEAQ. The length of the CDR3 is 15 residues. CDR3 DNA: TGTGCCAGCAGCTCGACTAGCGGGAGTAAAAACATTCAGTACTTC. Encoded protein: CASSSTSGSKNIQYF.

J is TRBJ1-4 and V is TRBV11-2; no clear D gene. The CDR3 length is 13 residues. V was clipped by 1 base and J by 8 bases, with 8 bases between them. CDR1 is SGHAT and CDR2 is FQNNGV in the germline V gene. CDR3 loop: CASSLVFREKLFF. The CDR3 DNA is TGTGCCAGCAGCTTAGTTTTCCGGGAAAAACTGTTTTTT. Full variable domain (outside the CDR3, taken from reference TRBV11-2 and TRBJ1-4): EAGVAQSPRYKIIEKRQSVAFWCNPISGHATLYWYQQILGQGPKLLIQFQNNGVVDDSQLPKDRFSAERLKGVDSTLKIQPAKLEDSAVYLCASSLVFREKLFFGSGTQLSVL.

Only one count was recorded for this clone. The V call is TRBV18, the J call TRBJ2-7, with 10 bases fitting TRBD2. With 0 bases clipped from V and 7 bases from J, the junction kept 6 bases outside the gene matches. Per germline, CDR1 KGHSH and CDR2 LQKENI. The CDR3 is 15 residues long. CDR3 nucleotides: TGTGCCAGCTCACCACCAGCGGGAGGGCCAGGGGAGCAGTACTTC. Translated: CASSPPAGGPGEQYF.

The rearrangement joins TRBV27 to TRBJ1-1; 9 bases are a match to TRBD1. This CDR3 comprises 17 residues. J lost 0 bases, V lost 5 bases, and 10 bases had no gene match. Germline V lookup: CDR1 MNHEY, CDR2 SMNVEV (reference sequence). The CDR3 reads CASSRGQGSQMNTEAFF. The CDR3, as DNA: TGTGCCAGCAGTAGAGGACAGGGGTCGCAAATGAACACTGAAGCTTTCTTT.

The chain couples TRBV19 to TRBJ1-2; 8 positions agree with TRBD1. V dropped 6 bases and J dropped 3; count of bases not matched to a gene: 9. This CDR3 is built from 15 residues. CDR1 and CDR2 from the germline V gene are LNHDA and SQIVND (reference sequence). The CDR3 region has the DNA TGTGCCAGTAGACGAAAAGGGACAGGAGACTATGGCTACACCTTC. Translation: CASRRKGTGDYGYTF.

This clone was picked up a small number of times. J is TRBJ2-7 and V is TRBV28; tentatively, D is TRBD1 (6 bases). V dropped 4 bases and J dropped 0 bases, with 7 bases sitting between them. Germline CDR1 is MDHEN and CDR2 is SYDVKM. The CDR3 covers 13 residues. CDR3 sequence: CASSWTASYEQYF. CDR3 sequence (DNA): TGTGCCAGCAGTTGGACAGCCTCCTACGAGCAGTACTTC.

The chain couples TRBV7-8 to TRBJ1-5, with D tentatively TRBD1 (6 bases). This CDR3 is 15 amino acids long. Germline lookup yields CDR1 SGHVS and CDR2 FQNEAQ. V lost 2 bases, J lost 2 bases, and 10 bases lay in between. This CDR3 reads CASSLPGGGNQPQHF. The CDR3 DNA follows: TGTGCCAGCAGCTTACCGGGGGGCGGCAATCAGCCCCAGCATTTT. The full variable domain, in which reference TRBV7-8 and TRBJ1-5 provide the parts outside the CDR3, is GAGVSQSPRYKVAKRGQDVALRCDPISGHVSLFWYQQALGQGPEFLTYFQNEAQLDKSGLPSDRFFAERPEGSVSTLKIQRTQQEDSAVYLCASSLPGGGNQPQHFGDGTRLSIL.

The chain is built from TRBV4-1 and TRBJ2-5; a possible D gene is TRBD1 (6 bases). Deletions cut 0 bases from V and 2 bases from J, with 10 bases between. Germline V gives CDR1 MGHRA, CDR2 YSYEKL. The CDR3 spans 15 residues. CDR3 residues: CASSQDQGLQETQYF. The CDR3 region has the DNA TGCGCCAGCAGCCAAGACCAGGGGTTACAAGAGACCCAGTACTTC.

This chain uses TRBV7-9 with TRBJ2-5, with TRBD2 matching 9 bases. The V and J ends lost 4 bases and 0 bases, in that order; junction bases with no gene match: 6. There are 16 residues in the CDR3. Germline V lookup: CDR1 SEHNR, CDR2 FQNEAQ (reference sequence). The CDR3, as DNA: TGTGCCAGCAGCTCCGGGACTAGCAGGTACCAAGAGACCCAGTACTTC. Translating it yields CASSSGTSRYQETQYF.

The chain uses TRBV3-1 (or the pseudogene TRBV3-2) and TRBJ1-2; 7 bases align to TRBD1. CDR1 is LGHDT and CDR2 is YNNKEL in the germline V gene (reference sequence). The CDR3 sequence is 15 residues long. Trimming cost V 4 bases and J 5 bases; bases outside gene matches: 10. CDR3 sequence: CASSLSTGSRYGYTF. CDR3 nucleotides: TGTGCCAGCAGCCTATCGACAGGGTCTAGGTATGGCTACACCTTC.

The rearrangement joins TRBV4-1 to TRBJ2-1; possibly TRBD2 for D (7 bases). The CDR3 spans 17 residues. In germline, CDR1 is MGHRA, CDR2 YSYEKL. Trimming pared 3 bases from V and 5 bases from J, leaving 20 bases between. CDR3 nucleotides: TGCGCCAGCAGCCACTTCGGGGGGCCCCTCGTCCACAATGAGCAGTTCTTC. Translating it yields CASSHFGGPLVHNEQFF.

This chain links TRBV30 with TRBJ1-2; D remains unclear. This CDR3 contains 11 residues. Trimming took off 4 bases at V and 5 bases at J, with 8 bases between the two ends. Germline CDR1 GTSNPN, CDR2 SVGIG (reference sequence). The CDR3: CAWKSDYGYTF. CDR3 DNA sequence: TGTGCCTGGAAGTCAGATTATGGCTACACCTTC.

The chain recombines TRBV18 with TRBJ1-5; no clear D gene. The V end was cut by 3 bases, the J end by 8 bases, with 14 bases between. The length of the CDR3 is 14 residues. CDR1 and CDR2 (germline): KGHSH, LQKENI. CDR3: CASSPGPDYEPQHF. The CDR3 DNA reads TGTGCCAGCTCACCGGGTCCCGACTATGAGCCCCAGCATTTT.

The CDR3 sequence: CSVTRDREGYTF. As DNA, the CDR3 is TGCAGCGTTACCCGGGACAGGGAGGGCTACACCTTC. This chain connects TRBV29-1 to TRBJ1-2; 9 bases agree with TRBD1. V lost 5 bases to trimming and J lost 8 bases; unmatched junction nucleotides: 6. This CDR3 contains 12 residues. Per the germline V gene, CDR1 is SQVTM and CDR2 is ANQGSEA. The whole variable domain, remainder taken from reference TRBV29-1 and TRBJ1-2, is SAVISQKPSRDICQRGTSLTIQCQVDSQVTMMFWYRQQPGQSLTLIATANQGSEATYESGFVIDKFPISRPNLTFSTLTVSNMSPEDSSIYLCSVTRDREGYTFGSGTRLTVV.

This chain uses TRBV5-1 with TRBJ2-7; 7 nucleotides align to TRBD1. Trimming took 5 bases from V and 4 from J; bases not matched to a gene: 12. In germline, CDR1 is SGHRS, CDR2 YFSETQ. The CDR3 loop spans 15 amino acids. As DNA, the CDR3 is TGCGCCAGCAGAGAACCGGGACAGCCATATTACGAGCAGTACTTC. It codes for CASREPGQPYYEQYF.

The rearrangement joins TRBV19 to TRBJ1-1, with unresolved D. V was clipped by 0 bases and J by 6 bases, with 11 bases between them. The CDR3 is 14 residues long. Per germline, CDR1 LNHDA and CDR2 SQIVND (reference sequence). CDR3 region: CASSIDPWGAEAFF. The CDR3 bases are TGTGCCAGTAGTATAGATCCCTGGGGAGCTGAAGCTTTCTTT.